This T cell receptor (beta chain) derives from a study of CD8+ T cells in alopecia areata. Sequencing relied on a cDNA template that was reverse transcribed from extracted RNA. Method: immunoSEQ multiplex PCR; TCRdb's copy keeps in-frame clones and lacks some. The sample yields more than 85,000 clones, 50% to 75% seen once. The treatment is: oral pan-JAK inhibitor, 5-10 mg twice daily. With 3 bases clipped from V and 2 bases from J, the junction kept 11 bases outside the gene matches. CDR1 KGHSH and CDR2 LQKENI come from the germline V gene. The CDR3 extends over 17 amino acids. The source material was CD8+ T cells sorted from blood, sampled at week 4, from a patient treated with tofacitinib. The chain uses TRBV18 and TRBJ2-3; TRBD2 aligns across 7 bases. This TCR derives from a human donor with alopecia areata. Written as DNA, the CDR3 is TGTGCCAGCTCACCCCTTCGGGGCGGGGGAGACACAGATACGCAGTATTTT. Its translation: CASSPLRGGGDTDTQYF.